Presented here are 32 T cell receptor beta chains from one specimen sequenced in a study of CD8+ T cells in alopecia areata. As the sequencing template, cDNA was produced by extracting RNA and reverse transcribing it. Data came from immunoSEQ multiplex PCR; TCRdb stores just in-frame clones and leaves some out. The sample shows 210,000 or so clones, more than 60% of them seen only once. As to treatment: oral pan-JAK inhibitor, 5-10 mg twice daily. Source: CD4+ T cells sorted from blood, taken at week 44, from a patient treated with tofacitinib. The receptors were gathered from a human donor with alopecia areata.

A few counts support this clone. The rearrangement links TRBV5-4 to TRBJ2-5; D is undetermined. Trimming pared 0 bases from V and 1 base from J, leaving 7 bases between. This CDR3 comprises 14 residues. CDR1 and CDR2 (germline): SGHNT, YYREEE (reference sequence). The CDR3 DNA reads as TGTGCCAGCAGCTTGGACAGCCGCCAAGAGACCCAGTACTTC. This codes for CASSLDSRQETQYF. Variable domain in full (rest from reference TRBV5-4 and TRBJ2-5): ETGVTQSPTHLIKTRGQQVTLRCSSQSGHNTVSWYQQALGQGPQFIFQYYREEENGRGNFPPRFSGLQFPNYSSELNVNALELDDSALYLCASSLDSRQETQYFGPGTRLLVL.

The chain carries TRBV5-6 and TRBJ2-1, with 7 bases that match TRBD2. The CDR3 totals 15 residues. Germline loops: CDR1 SGHDT, CDR2 YYEEEE. Trimming took 2 bases from V and 6 from J; bases not matched to a gene: 8. The CDR3 spells CASSFTASGGNEQFF. The CDR3 nucleotides read TGTGCCAGCAGCTTTACAGCTAGCGGAGGCAATGAGCAGTTCTTC.

This chain uses TRBV7-2 with TRBJ2-3; weak D call: TRBD2 (6 bases). Per germline, CDR1 SGHTA and CDR2 FQGNSA. V lost 5 bases, J lost 0 bases, and 9 bases lay in between. CDR3 size: 14 residues. The CDR3 is CASSLSGSTDTQYF. The CDR3 DNA follows: TGTGCCAGCAGCCTTAGCGGAAGCACAGATACGCAGTATTTT.

This clone was found a few times. The chain has TRBV7-2 and TRBJ2-2; 8 nucleotides match TRBD2. Trimming at V came to 5 bases and at J to 7 bases, leaving 9 bases not matched to a gene. The CDR3 is 15 amino acids. CDR1 SGHTA and CDR2 FQGNSA come from the germline V gene. The CDR3 sequence is CASSPGLANVGELFF. The DNA for the CDR3 is TGTGCCAGCAGCCCCGGACTAGCTAATGTCGGGGAGCTGTTTTTT.

V and J are TRBV27 and TRBJ2-3; D perhaps matches TRBD1 (5 bases). CDR3 length: 13 residues. V was pared by 4 bases and J by 6 bases, with 11 bases between. The germline V gene has CDR1 MNHEY and CDR2 SMNVEV (reference sequence). The CDR3 nucleotides read TGTGCCAGCAGTTCCGGCAGGGCCGATACGCAGTATTTT. Translating gives CASSSGRADTQYF.

The chain uses TRBV9 and TRBJ1-1; 8 nucleotides match TRBD1. The CDR3 contains 14 residues. CDR1 and CDR2 from the germline V gene are SGDLS and YYNGEE. V was pared by 3 bases and J by 8 bases, with 9 bases of the junction left unmatched. The CDR3 sequence is CASSATGTGREAFF. The CDR3 bases are TGTGCCAGCAGCGCGACTGGGACAGGCAGAGAAGCTTTCTTT.

The count of this clone is one. The chain has TRBV5-1 and TRBJ2-2; no clear D gene. The V end was cut by 4 bases, the J end by 0 bases, with 10 bases between. Germline assignment: CDR1 SGHRS and CDR2 YFSETQ. The length of the CDR3 is 15 residues. This chain's CDR3 is CASSPRGTNTGELFF. DNA of the CDR3: TGCGCCAGCAGCCCCCGAGGAACGAACACCGGGGAGCTGTTTTTT.

This clone turned up a few times. The genes are TRBV18 and TRBJ1-4, with D uncertain. Germline values: CDR1 KGHSH, CDR2 LQKENI. The ends were cut back, 3 bases at V and 4 bases at J, with 3 bases in the middle. This CDR3 spans 12 amino acids. The CDR3: CASSPLNEKLFF. The CDR3 DNA sequence: TGTGCCAGCTCACCCCTTAATGAAAAACTGTTTTTT.

The V and J genes are TRBV5-6 and TRBJ2-1; 8 nucleotides match TRBD1. The CDR3 covers 16 residues. V lost 4 bases to trimming and J lost 7 bases; unmatched junction nucleotides: 13. Per the germline V gene, CDR1 is SGHDT and CDR2 is YYEEEE. CDR3 residues: CASSRELDRVNNEQFF. The CDR3 DNA sequence: TGTGCCAGCAGCCGCGAATTGGACAGGGTAAATAATGAGCAGTTCTTC.

This clone has just one count. The chain links TRBV9 to TRBJ2-1; D uncertain. V shed 0 bases and J shed 12 bases, with 13 bases lying between them. Germline CDR1 is SGDLS and CDR2 is YYNGEE. This CDR3 contains 13 residues. This CDR3 is CASSVGVGLLQFF. The CDR3 coding sequence is TGTGCCAGCAGCGTAGGAGTGGGCTTACTGCAGTTCTTC. The full variable domain, its missing parts supplied by reference TRBV9 and TRBJ2-1, is DSGVTQTPKHLITATGQRVTLRCSPRSGDLSVYWYQQSLDQGLQFLIQYYNGEERAKGNILERFSAQQFPDLHSELNLSSLELGDSALYFCASSVGVGLLQFFGPGTRLTVL.

The gene calls are TRBV10-3 and TRBJ1-1; D not resolved. Germline V gene lookup returns CDR1 ENHRY and CDR2 SYGVKD. V shed 2 bases and J shed 1 base, with 5 bases lying between them. This CDR3 region has 13 residues. This chain's CDR3 is CAISERWNTEAFF. CDR3 bases: TGTGCCATCAGTGAGCGCTGGAACACTGAAGCTTTCTTT.

CDR3 in DNA: TGCAGCGTTGGGGCGATGGGACAGGGTCCCTATGGCTACACCTTC. Translated: CSVGAMGQGPYGYTF. The rearrangement uses TRBV29-1 and TRBJ1-2, with TRBD1 matching over 9 bases. J was trimmed by 4 bases and V by 4 bases; bases with no gene match: 10. Germline V gene lookup returns CDR1 SQVTM and CDR2 ANQGSEA. The CDR3 contains 15 residues.

This clone showed up just a few times. The chain joins TRBV7-6 to TRBJ2-3; the D gene could be TRBD1 or TRBD2 (6 bases each). This CDR3 region has 15 residues. Looked up from germline, CDR1 is SGHVS and CDR2 is FNYEAQ. Trimming pared 5 bases from V and 2 bases from J, leaving 14 bases between. CDR3 sequence: CASSLVGGYTDTQYF. CDR3 DNA sequence: TGTGCCAGCAGCCTGGTGGGGGGCTACACAGATACGCAGTATTTT.

The rearrangement links TRBV11-3 to TRBJ1-1, with D uncertain. Trimming left V 3 bases short and J 4 bases short, with 9 bases between. Germline loops: CDR1 SGHNT, CDR2 YENEEA. CDR3 length equals 13 residues. The chain's CDR3 is CASSFLVSTEAFF. The DNA of the CDR3 is TGTGCCAGCAGCTTCTTGGTGAGCACTGAAGCTTTCTTT.

The chain couples TRBV28 to TRBJ2-7; D is perhaps TRBD1 (5 bases). V was pared by 5 bases and J by 2 bases, with 13 bases between. The CDR3 contains 14 residues. CDR1 and CDR2 (germline): MDHEN, SYDVKM. CDR3 protein: CASSPPQVAYEQYF. The CDR3 region has the DNA TGTGCCAGCAGTCCTCCACAGGTCGCCTACGAGCAGTACTTC.

This clone was picked up one time. The rearrangement uses TRBV19 and TRBJ1-5; D unresolved. The CDR3 runs 14 residues. The germline V gene has CDR1 LNHDA and CDR2 SQIVND (reference sequence). V gave up 1 base and J gave up 0 bases, with 4 bases separating them. The CDR3 protein is CASSIVNSNQPQHF. As DNA, the CDR3 is TGTGCCAGTAGTATAGTCAATAGCAATCAGCCCCAGCATTTT.

The chain has TRBV29-1 and TRBJ1-1; unclear D gene. The V and J ends lost 6 bases and 3 bases respectively, with 17 bases between them. The CDR3 runs to 14 residues. Germline V CDR1 and CDR2: SQVTM, ANQGSEA. The CDR3 here is CSVSHGSSYTEAFF. Written as DNA, the CDR3 is TGCAGCGTATCCCACGGGAGTTCGTACACTGAAGCTTTCTTT. Based on the CDR3 plus reference TRBV29-1 and TRBJ1-1, the full variable domain is SAVISQKPSRDICQRGTSLTIQCQVDSQVTMMFWYRQQPGQSLTLIATANQGSEATYESGFVIDKFPISRPNLTFSTLTVSNMSPEDSSIYLCSVSHGSSYTEAFFGQGTRLTVV.

The V call is TRBV30, the J call TRBJ1-2; D unresolved. V lost 4 bases and J 5 bases, leaving 8 bases between the germline ends. Looked up from germline, CDR1 is GTSNPN and CDR2 is SVGIG (reference sequence). This CDR3 region has 11 residues. The CDR3 DNA reads TGTGCCTGGAATCGAGAATATGGCTACACCTTC. Its translation is CAWNREYGYTF. The full variable domain, completed using reference TRBV30 and TRBJ1-2, is SQTIHQWPATLVQPVGSPLSLECTVEGTSNPNLYWYRQAAGRGLQLLFYSVGIGQISSEVPQNLSASRPQDRQFILSSKKLLLSDSGFYLCAWNREYGYTFGSGTRLTVV.

This chain connects TRBV19 to TRBJ2-2; TRBD1 agrees at 11 bases. The CDR3 totals 13 residues. In germline, CDR1 is LNHDA, CDR2 SQIVND (reference sequence). The junction had 4 bases not matched to a gene; V was cut back by 9 bases and J by 7 bases. The CDR3 region is CASGQGAVGELFF. The CDR3 coding sequence is TGTGCCAGCGGACAGGGGGCTGTCGGGGAGCTGTTTTTT.

This clone showed up just a few times. J is TRBJ2-7 and V is TRBV2; the D gene is possibly TRBD1 (6 bases). The CDR3 contains 12 residues. Germline lookup yields CDR1 SNHLY and CDR2 FYNNEI. Trimming shortened V by 7 bases and J by 5 bases, and 12 bases separated the two germline ends. The CDR3 is CASTQGSNEQYF. The DNA of the CDR3 is TGTGCCAGCACTCAGGGGTCTAACGAGCAGTACTTC.

The chain recombines TRBV9 with TRBJ1-6, with D perhaps matching TRBD1 (6 bases). V gave up 0 bases and J gave up 9 bases, with 10 bases separating them. CDR1 and CDR2 from the germline V gene are SGDLS and YYNGEE. CDR3 length equals 14 residues. The CDR3 region is CASSVEGGSSPLHF. The CDR3, as DNA: TGTGCCAGCAGCGTAGAGGGGGGAAGTTCACCCCTCCACTTT.

Of note for this clone: Distinct nucleotide sequences in the sample also encode this CDR3. The V and J genes are TRBV30 and TRBJ1-1; D is unresolved. The CDR3 loop spans 12 amino acids. The germline CDR1 and CDR2 sequences are GTSNPN and SVGIG (reference sequence). V lost 0 bases, J lost 8 bases, and 10 bases lay in between. CDR3 sequence (DNA): TGTGCCTGGAGTGTACTCATGGGAGAAGCTTTCTTT. Translating gives CAWSVLMGEAFF.

Turning to this clone: An end of the junction does not agree with germline; a read error may underlie this. J is TRBJ2-5 and V is TRBV11-2; a weak D match, TRBD2 (5 bases). From germline, CDR1 is SGHAT and CDR2 FQNNGV. This CDR3 contains 14 residues. The CDR3 DNA reads as TGCGCCAGCAGCCCCGGACTGGCCCCAGAGACCCAGTACTTC. This codes for CASSPGLAPETQYF.

The sample holds one count of this clone. This chain links TRBV30 with TRBJ2-3; TRBD2 aligns across 8 bases. With 3 bases clipped from V and 5 bases from J, the junction kept 10 bases outside the gene matches. The CDR3 is made up of 15 amino acids. Germline V lookup: CDR1 GTSNPN, CDR2 SVGIG (reference sequence). This CDR3 reads CAWRGFGLAKDTQYF. CDR3 in DNA: TGTGCCTGGAGGGGATTTGGACTAGCTAAAGATACGCAGTATTTT.

There are a few counts of this clone. The chain joins TRBV18 to TRBJ2-7; 7 bases map to TRBD2. This CDR3 spans 14 amino acids. Germline-derived CDR1 and CDR2 are KGHSH and LQKENI. J gave up 3 bases and V 6 bases, and 8 bases lay outside the gene matches. The CDR3 DNA sequence: TGTGCCAGCTCCGGGGCTAGCGGATACTACGAGCAGTACTTC. This encodes CASSGASGYYEQYF.

This chain joins TRBV21-1 and TRBJ2-7; the table's TRBD1 call for D was not verified on the DNA. TRBV21-1 is a documented pseudogene. The CDR3 is made up of 15 amino acids. The CDR3 nucleotides read TGTGCCAGCAGCACCCAAAGTCCGGACACCTACGAGCAGTACTTC. Its protein is CASSTQSPDTYEQYF.

V gene TRBV9 combines with J gene TRBJ2-1; possibly TRBD1 or TRBD2 for D (5 bases each). V gave up 1 base and J gave up 9 bases, with 14 bases separating them. Germline-derived CDR1 and CDR2 are SGDLS and YYNGEE. The CDR3 is made up of 14 amino acids. CDR3 sequence: CASSVLGTGGEQFF. The CDR3 region has the DNA TGTGCCAGCAGCGTATTAGGCACAGGAGGTGAGCAGTTCTTC.

The chain joins TRBV2 to TRBJ2-2; D gene ambiguous. Trimming took off 5 bases at V and 3 bases at J, with 10 bases between the two ends. The CDR3 has 14 amino acids. Germline V CDR1 and CDR2: SNHLY, FYNNEI. Here the CDR3 reads CASSWAGDTGELFF. Written as DNA, the CDR3 is TGTGCCAGCAGTTGGGCCGGAGACACCGGGGAGCTGTTTTTT.

The chain employs TRBV9 and TRBJ1-1, with D possibly being TRBD1 (5 bases). Germline values: CDR1 SGDLS, CDR2 YYNGEE. The CDR3 loop spans 13 amino acids. The ends were cut back, 2 bases at V and 10 bases at J, with 15 bases in the middle. CDR3 in DNA: TGTGCCAGCAGCGTCCTCCTGGGGGAAACAGCTTTCTTT. It yields the protein CASSVLLGETAFF.

The V call is TRBV6-5, the J call TRBJ1-1; 9 nucleotides line up with TRBD1. Germline V gene sequence: CDR1 MNHEY, CDR2 SVGAGI. The CDR3 loop spans 15 amino acids. V was pared by 5 bases and J by 4 bases, with 8 bases of the junction left unmatched. CDR3: CASSTGTGRPTEAFF. The CDR3 DNA sequence: TGTGCCAGCAGTACTGGGACAGGGAGGCCCACTGAAGCTTTCTTT.

The chain recombines TRBV19 with TRBJ2-2; D remains ambiguous. The V end lost 5 bases, the J end lost 5 bases, and 9 bases lay between the germline ends. CDR1 and CDR2 (germline): LNHDA, SQIVND (reference sequence). This CDR3 is 13 amino acids long. CDR3 protein: CASSLPLTGELFF. The CDR3, as DNA: TGTGCCAGTAGTCTCCCCTTAACCGGGGAGCTGTTTTTT.

V usage is TRBV2 and J usage is TRBJ2-5; D is uncertain. The ends were cut back, 5 bases at V and 2 bases at J, with 9 bases in the middle. The germline gives CDR1 SNHLY, CDR2 FYNNEI. The CDR3 loop spans 13 amino acids. The CDR3 coding sequence is TGTGCCAGCAGTAGGACGCGGCAAGAGACCCAGTACTTC. Translation: CASSRTRQETQYF.